This T cell receptor (beta chain) is from a study of T cells in Graves' hyperthyroidism and ophthalmopathy. Points from the study as a whole: In validation, the model predicted ophthalmopathy. These predictions came a median roughly six months before onset.

Ten or more counts support this clonotype. Its antigen is still unknown. Amplified TCR beta CDR3 regions derived from RNA transcripts. Initially, a first-round RT-PCR of the TCR CDR3 employed the HTBI primer set. TCRdb re-derived calls from the multiplex PCR reads in MiXCR, one entry per CDR3 protein. The repertoire holds about 620,000 distinct CDR3 sequences, with around 16% as singletons. Over 9 ml of fresh peripheral blood supplied the PBMCs. CDR3 size: 15 residues. Deletions cut 0 bases from V and 7 bases from J, with 18 bases between. Germline-derived CDR1 and CDR2 are DFQATT and SNEGSKA (reference sequence).

The receptor's source is a woman in her twenties or thirties with Graves' hyperthyroidism. This chain connects TRBV20-1 to TRBJ2-5; D tentatively fits TRBD1 or TRBD2 (6 bases each). Sequenced material: blood. The CDR3 DNA follows: TGCAGTGCTAGAGATCCTGGGGGGCCTGGTCGGACCCAGTACTTC. Translation: CSARDPGGPGRTQYF.